The 24 T cell receptor beta chains below were found in one sample sequenced in a study of blood T cell repertoires in COVID-19. TCRdb keeps only in-frame clones here, not all; method: immunoSEQ multiplex PCR. The table has some 49,000 clones, 75% to 85% seen once. The sample comprised peripheral blood. These receptors came from a woman aged 60-70 years with acute or convalescent COVID-19.

The chain joins TRBV7-3 to TRBJ2-6; D is ambiguous. The length of the CDR3 is 16 residues. Trimming left V 5 bases short and J 4 bases short, with 15 bases between. Looked up from germline, CDR1 is SGHTA and CDR2 is FQGTGA. CDR3: CASSPQTRFGANVLTF. DNA for the CDR3: TGTGCCAGCAGCCCTCAAACACGTTTCGGGGCCAACGTCCTGACTTTC.

This clone was found a few times. The rearrangement uses TRBV19 and TRBJ1-1, with 7 bases aligning to TRBD1. Trimming at V came to 3 bases and at J to 1 base, leaving 5 bases not matched to a gene. The CDR3 loop spans 15 amino acids. The germline V gene encodes CDR1 LNHDA and CDR2 SQIVND (reference sequence). CDR3 sequence (DNA): TGTGCCAGTAGTATTTCTCGGACAGGGAACACTGAAGCTTTCTTT. It is translated as CASSISRTGNTEAFF.

The chain employs TRBV7-2 and TRBJ1-1; possible D gene TRBD1, 6 bases. The CDR3 length is 14 residues. Trimming stripped 6 bases from V and 6 bases from J, with 17 bases between. Germline values: CDR1 SGHTA, CDR2 FQGNSA. The CDR3 loop is CASRVRQDSAEAFF. The CDR3 DNA follows: TGTGCCAGCAGGGTTAGACAGGACTCCGCTGAAGCTTTCTTT.

This sequence joins TRBV29-1 and TRBJ2-5; 11 nucleotides match TRBD1. With V trimmed by 5 bases and J by 4 bases, 3 bases remained unmatched. This CDR3 region has 13 residues. Germline CDR1 is SQVTM and CDR2 is ANQGSEA. CDR3 in amino acids: CSVRTGGRETQYF. CDR3 bases: TGCAGCGTTCGGACAGGGGGCCGAGAGACCCAGTACTTC.

The V gene is TRBV18, the J gene TRBJ2-5, with 7 bases fitting TRBD1. The CDR3 totals 13 residues. CDR1 is KGHSH, CDR2 LQKENI, per germline. V was pared by 3 bases and J by 3 bases, with 1 base of the junction left unmatched. DNA of the CDR3: TGTGCCAGCTCACCGGGACAGAAAGAGACCCAGTACTTC. It yields the protein CASSPGQKETQYF.

This chain joins TRBV19 and TRBJ1-5, with a possible D match to TRBD1 (6 bases). Germline CDR1 reads LNHDA; CDR2 reads SQIVND (reference sequence). This CDR3 has 13 amino acids. V shed 7 bases and J shed 3 bases, with 10 bases lying between them. The CDR3 DNA sequence: TGTGCCAGTACTGGGGGCTCCAATCAGCCCCAGCATTTT. Translating it yields CASTGGSNQPQHF. Using reference TRBV19 and TRBJ1-5 for the parts outside the CDR3, the full variable domain is DGGITQSPKYLFRKEGQNVTLSCEQNLNHDAMYWYRQDPGQGLRLIYYSQIVNDFQKGDIAEGYSVSREKKESFPLTVTSAQKNPTAFYLCASTGGSNQPQHFGDGTRLSIL.

This chain joins TRBV5-4 and TRBJ1-6; D gene uncertain. CDR3 length: 14 residues. CDR1 and CDR2 from the germline V gene are SGHNT and YYREEE (reference sequence). The ends were cut back, 0 bases at V and 8 bases at J, with 9 bases in the middle. The CDR3 is CASSLEGADSPLHF. The CDR3 DNA reads TGTGCCAGCAGCTTGGAGGGAGCTGATTCACCCCTCCACTTT.

The gene calls are TRBV2 and TRBJ1-4; possibly TRBD1 for D (6 bases). CDR1 is SNHLY, CDR2 FYNNEI, per germline. The germline V and J ends were trimmed by 3 bases and 8 bases, with 16 bases remaining between them. The length of the CDR3 is 15 residues. The CDR3 sequence: CASSDMGAGGEKLFF. CDR3 DNA sequence: TGTGCCAGCAGTGACATGGGGGCGGGTGGGGAAAAACTGTTTTTT.

This chain uses TRBV19 with TRBJ1-1, with D maybe TRBD1 (5 bases). V dropped 3 bases and J dropped 3 bases, with 11 bases sitting between them. CDR1 and CDR2 from the germline V gene are LNHDA and SQIVND (reference sequence). CDR3 length: 14 residues. The CDR3 DNA is TGTGCCAGTAGTATCGGGCGGGGGTACACTGAAGCTTTCTTT. It translates to CASSIGRGYTEAFF. Supplemented by reference TRBV19 and TRBJ1-1, the full variable domain reads DGGITQSPKYLFRKEGQNVTLSCEQNLNHDAMYWYRQDPGQGLRLIYYSQIVNDFQKGDIAEGYSVSREKKESFPLTVTSAQKNPTAFYLCASSIGRGYTEAFFGQGTRLTVV.

The chain carries TRBV27 and TRBJ2-1; 13 bases align to TRBD2. The J segment lost 8 bases and the V segment lost 4 bases, leaving 8 bases of the junction unmatched. CDR1 is MNHEY, CDR2 SMNVEV, per germline (reference sequence). The CDR3 runs 16 residues. CDR3 DNA: TGTGCCAGCAGTTCCCCGACTAGCGGGAGGTTCTATGAGCAGTTCTTC. It is translated as CASSSPTSGRFYEQFF.

The genes are TRBV18 and TRBJ1-5; D may be TRBD1 (5 bases). CDR3 length equals 13 residues. Trimming shortened V by 0 bases and J by 9 bases, and 9 bases separated the two germline ends. Per germline, CDR1 KGHSH and CDR2 LQKENI. The CDR3 DNA reads as TGTGCCAGCTCACCACCAGGGGTGATGCCCCAGCATTTT. This translates into CASSPPGVMPQHF.

The CDR3 sequence: CAWNQFAGTNEKLFF. CDR3 nucleotide sequence: TGTGCCTGGAATCAGTTCGCGGGAACTAATGAAAAACTGTTTTTT. This rearrangement joins TRBV30 to TRBJ1-4; D unclear. The CDR3 sequence is 15 residues long. Trimming removed 4 bases at V and 1 base at J, with 13 bases between. Germline-derived CDR1 and CDR2 are GTSNPN and SVGIG (reference sequence).

This clone was seen a single time. The gene calls are TRBV7-9 and TRBJ2-3, with TRBD1 matching over 10 bases. The V and J ends lost 5 bases and 2 bases, in that order; junction bases with no gene match: 4. Germline V gene lookup returns CDR1 SEHNR and CDR2 FQNEAQ (reference sequence). The CDR3 is made up of 15 amino acids. DNA for the CDR3: TGTGCCAGCAGCATTGGACAGGGGGTCACAGATACGCAGTATTTT. Residues: CASSIGQGVTDTQYF. Looking up the rest from reference TRBV7-9 and TRBJ2-3 gives the full variable domain: DTGVSQNPRHKITKRGQNVTFRCDPISEHNRLYWYRQTLGQGPEFLTYFQNEAQLEKSRLLSDRFSAERPKGSFSTLEIQRTEQGDSAMYLCASSIGQGVTDTQYFGPGTRLTVL.

The chain combines TRBV28 with TRBJ1-4, with 8 positions matching TRBD1. The CDR3 is 18 residues long. Germline V gene data show CDR1 as MDHEN and CDR2 as SYDVKM. The junction had 21 bases not matched to a gene; V was cut back by 7 bases and J by 8 bases. CDR3 amino acids: CASTPGVTGALVLEKLFF. CDR3 bases: TGTGCCAGCACTCCAGGGGTGACAGGGGCCTTGGTGTTGGAAAAACTGTTTTTT. The full variable domain, completed using reference TRBV28 and TRBJ1-4, is DVKVTQSSRYLVKRTGEKVFLECVQDMDHENMFWYRQDPGLGLRLIYFSYDVKMKEKGDIPEGYSVSREKKERFSLILESASTNQTSMYLCASTPGVTGALVLEKLFFGSGTQLSVL.

This clone was counted a single time. The chain links TRBV6-5 to TRBJ1-4; D is uncertain. This CDR3 spans 12 amino acids. Germline V CDR1 and CDR2: MNHEY, SVGAGI. V was cut by 6 bases and J by 7 bases, with 9 bases left in between. CDR3 DNA: TGTGCCAGCAGCAGAGCAGGTGAAAAACTGTTTTTT. This codes for CASSRAGEKLFF.

This clone appeared once. The V gene is TRBV18, the J gene TRBJ2-1, with 10 positions matching TRBD2. V lost 1 base to trimming and J lost 7 bases; unmatched junction nucleotides: 13. The CDR3 has 18 residues. Looked up from germline, CDR1 is KGHSH and CDR2 is LQKENI. The CDR3 loop reads CASSPRGSLAGVGNEQFF. Written as DNA, the CDR3 is TGTGCCAGCTCACCACGAGGTAGTCTAGCGGGAGTGGGTAATGAGCAGTTCTTC.

V usage is TRBV4-2 and J usage is TRBJ2-2, with D possibly matching TRBD2 (7 bases). This CDR3 is 17 amino acids long. The germline V gene has CDR1 LGHNA and CDR2 YNFKEQ. V was pared by 0 bases and J by 5 bases, with 16 bases between. CDR3 in amino acids: CASSQEETRGGTGELFF. The CDR3 DNA sequence: TGTGCCAGCAGCCAAGAGGAGACTAGGGGGGGGACCGGGGAGCTGTTTTTT.

The V and J genes are TRBV28 and TRBJ2-4; possible D gene TRBD2, 6 bases. CDR1 and CDR2 from the germline V gene are MDHEN and SYDVKM. Trimming removed 4 bases from V and 8 bases from J, with 12 bases in between. The CDR3 is 13 amino acids. CDR3 loop: CASSSDTSHIQYF. The CDR3, as DNA: TGTGCCAGCAGTTCTGATACTAGCCACATTCAGTACTTC.

This clone was detected a few times. The chain carries TRBV6-5 and TRBJ1-3; D might be TRBD1 (5 bases). V lost 8 bases to trimming and J lost 0 bases, with 14 bases between them. Germline V gene lookup returns CDR1 MNHEY and CDR2 SVGAGI. This CDR3 comprises 15 residues. The CDR3: CASFSPGISGNTIYF. CDR3 DNA sequence: TGTGCCAGCTTTTCGCCAGGGATCTCTGGAAACACCATATATTTT.

The chain carries TRBV30 and TRBJ1-1, with unresolved D. Trimming shortened V by 4 bases and J by 1 base, and 19 bases separated the two germline ends. The CDR3 extends over 16 amino acids. Per the germline V gene, CDR1 is GTSNPN and CDR2 is SVGIG (reference sequence). The CDR3, as DNA: TGTGCCTGGACCATTGCTCTGGGCCGAGCGAACACTGAAGCTTTCTTT. Protein sequence: CAWTIALGRANTEAFF.

This rearrangement joins TRBV18 to TRBJ2-5; the match to TRBD1 covers 7 bases. The J segment lost 5 bases and the V segment lost 2 bases, leaving 2 bases of the junction unmatched. Germline V gene lookup returns CDR1 KGHSH and CDR2 LQKENI. The CDR3 runs 13 residues. DNA for the CDR3: TGTGCCAGCTCACCAAGCAGGGGGGAGACCCAGTACTTC. Its translation is CASSPSRGETQYF.

Regarding this clone: No DNA is shown, since the ends of the CDR3 on it are uncertain; the CDR3 is the one TCRdb lists. The genes are TRBV7-9 and TRBJ2-3; the D call of TRBD2 is as the table states it, not checked on the DNA. Germline loops: CDR1 SEHNR, CDR2 FQNEAQ (reference sequence). The length of the CDR3 is 15 amino acids, counting both ends. The CDR3 region is CASSSRDSVDTQYFF.

The V gene is TRBV28, the J gene TRBJ1-5, with D possibly matching TRBD1 (5 bases). CDR1 and CDR2 from the germline V gene are MDHEN and SYDVKM. The V gene lost 7 bases and the J gene lost 2 bases, with 12 bases spanning the gap. The CDR3 is made up of 14 amino acids. This CDR3 reads CASILSGGNQPQHF. Written as DNA, the CDR3 is TGTGCCAGCATCCTTTCGGGGGGCAATCAGCCCCAGCATTTT. The full variable domain, completed using reference TRBV28 and TRBJ1-5, is DVKVTQSSRYLVKRTGEKVFLECVQDMDHENMFWYRQDPGLGLRLIYFSYDVKMKEKGDIPEGYSVSREKKERFSLILESASTNQTSMYLCASILSGGNQPQHFGDGTRLSIL.

This chain uses TRBV3-1 (or the pseudogene TRBV3-2) with TRBJ2-3; D gene ambiguous. Between the trimmed V and J ends, which lost 0 bases and 10 bases, there was a span of 8 bases. The CDR3 consists of 12 residues. CDR1 is LGHDT, CDR2 YNNKEL, per germline (reference sequence). CDR3 nucleotide sequence: TGTGCCAGCAGCCAAGATTTCTCTGCGCAGTATTTT. It encodes CASSQDFSAQYF.